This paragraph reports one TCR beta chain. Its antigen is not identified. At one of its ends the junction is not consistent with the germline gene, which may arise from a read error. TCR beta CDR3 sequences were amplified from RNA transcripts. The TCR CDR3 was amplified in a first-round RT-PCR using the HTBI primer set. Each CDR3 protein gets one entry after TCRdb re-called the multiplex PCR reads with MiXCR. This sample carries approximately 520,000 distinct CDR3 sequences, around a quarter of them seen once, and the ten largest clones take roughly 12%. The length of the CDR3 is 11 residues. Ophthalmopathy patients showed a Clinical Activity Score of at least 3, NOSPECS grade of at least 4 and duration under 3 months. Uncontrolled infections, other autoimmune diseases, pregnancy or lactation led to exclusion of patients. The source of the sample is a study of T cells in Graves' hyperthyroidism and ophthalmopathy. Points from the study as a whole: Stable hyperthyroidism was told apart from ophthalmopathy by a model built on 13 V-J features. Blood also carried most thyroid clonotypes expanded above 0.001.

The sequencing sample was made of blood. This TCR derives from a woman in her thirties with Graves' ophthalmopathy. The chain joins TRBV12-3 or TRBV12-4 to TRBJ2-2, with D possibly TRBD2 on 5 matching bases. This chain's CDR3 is CASSWAGELLF. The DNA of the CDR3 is TGTGCCAGCAGTTGGGCCGGGGAGCTGCTTTTT.